These 32 T cell receptor beta chains came from one sample sequenced in a study of blood T cell repertoires in COVID-19. Data came from immunoSEQ multiplex PCR; TCRdb stores just in-frame clones and leaves some out. The table lists approximately 290,000 clones, more than 85% of them singletons. The sequenced material came from peripheral blood. The receptors derive from a man aged 30 to 39 with acute or convalescent COVID-19.

The chain combines TRBV6-1 with TRBJ1-3; 7 bases are a match to TRBD1. This CDR3 region has 17 residues. Germline trimming cut 2 bases from V and 4 bases from J; bases unmatched to any gene: 11. Looked up from germline, CDR1 is MNHNS and CDR2 is SASEGT. The CDR3 loop reads CASSEFETGRLGNTIYF. DNA for the CDR3: TGTGCCAGCAGTGAATTTGAGACAGGGAGGTTGGGAAACACCATATATTTT.

The J gene is TRBJ1-1, the V gene TRBV18; 7 nucleotides agree with TRBD1. The CDR3 has 15 residues. Looked up from germline, CDR1 is KGHSH and CDR2 is LQKENI. With V trimmed by 6 bases and J by 6 bases, 13 bases remained unmatched. CDR3: CASSRDSGRVAEAFF. The CDR3 nucleotides read TGTGCCAGCTCCCGGGACAGTGGGCGGGTCGCTGAAGCTTTCTTT. Based on the CDR3 plus reference TRBV18 and TRBJ1-1, the full variable domain is NAGVMQNPRHLVRRRGQEARLRCSPMKGHSHVYWYRQLPEEGLKFMVYLQKENIIDESGMPKERFSAEFPKEGPSILRIQQVVRGDSAAYFCASSRDSGRVAEAFFGQGTRLTVV.

This chain joins TRBV2 and TRBJ1-6; weak D call: TRBD1 (5 bases). Trimming cost V 2 bases and J 10 bases, with 12 bases left between them. The CDR3 totals 14 residues. Per the germline V gene, CDR1 is SNHLY and CDR2 is FYNNEI. The CDR3 reads CASSESRGKSPLHF. The CDR3 nucleotides are TGTGCCAGCAGTGAATCTAGGGGAAAGTCACCCCTCCACTTT. The full variable domain, completed using reference TRBV2 and TRBJ1-6, is EPEVTQTPSHQVTQMGQEVILRCVPISNHLYFYWYRQILGQKVEFLVSFYNNEISEKSEIFDDQFSVERPDGSNFTLKIRSTKLEDSAMYFCASSESRGKSPLHFGNGTRLTVT.

This rearrangement joins TRBV9 to TRBJ2-7, with D perhaps matching TRBD1 (6 bases). Germline lookup yields CDR1 SGDLS and CDR2 YYNGEE. V lost 3 bases to trimming and J lost 3 bases, with 16 bases between them. The CDR3 has 15 residues. CDR3 loop: CASSARDTVYYEQYF. The CDR3 region has the DNA TGTGCCAGCAGCGCCCGGGACACCGTATACTACGAGCAGTACTTC. The variable domain in full, completed from reference TRBV9 and TRBJ2-7, reads DSGVTQTPKHLITATGQRVTLRCSPRSGDLSVYWYQQSLDQGLQFLIQYYNGEERAKGNILERFSAQQFPDLHSELNLSSLELGDSALYFCASSARDTVYYEQYFGPGTRLTVT.

The rearrangement links TRBV4-1 to TRBJ2-7, with a possible D match to TRBD1 (5 bases). V lost 3 bases, J lost 4 bases, and 16 bases lay in between. This CDR3 contains 15 residues. Germline V gene data show CDR1 as MGHRA and CDR2 as YSYEKL. The DNA of the CDR3 is TGCGCCAGCAGCCAGTTGGACATACCCGGTTACGAGCAGTACTTC. Its translation is CASSQLDIPGYEQYF.

This sequence joins TRBV5-1 and TRBJ2-6; a weak D match, TRBD1 (6 bases). Germline V gives CDR1 SGHRS, CDR2 YFSETQ. V was trimmed by 4 bases and J by 0 bases, leaving 14 bases between them. The CDR3 runs 17 residues. The CDR3 DNA sequence: TGCGCCAGCAGCCAAACTACAGGGAACTCTGGGGCCAACGTCCTGACTTTC. It translates to CASSQTTGNSGANVLTF.

The rearrangement joins TRBV28 to TRBJ2-1; 9 bases are a match to TRBD2. The CDR3 spans 15 residues. J gave up 7 bases and V 5 bases, and 9 bases lay outside the gene matches. Germline CDR1 is MDHEN and CDR2 is SYDVKM. This chain's CDR3 is CASSPPGSGRNEQFF. CDR3 in DNA: TGTGCCAGCAGTCCCCCGGGGAGCGGGAGGAATGAGCAGTTCTTC.

The sample holds one count of this clone. The chain links TRBV5-1 to TRBJ1-6; TRBD1 agrees at 10 bases. This CDR3 is built from 14 residues. Germline V gene lookup returns CDR1 SGHRS and CDR2 YFSETQ. V shed 3 bases, J shed 8 bases, and the junction held 2 bases outside the gene matches. CDR3 in amino acids: CASSSGTGDSPLHF. CDR3 DNA: TGCGCCAGCAGCTCCGGGACAGGGGATTCACCCCTCCACTTT.

The chain carries TRBV5-1 and TRBJ1-6; D is perhaps TRBD1 (6 bases). The CDR3 covers 14 residues. V was pared by 4 bases and J by 7 bases, with 12 bases between. Germline values: CDR1 SGHRS, CDR2 YFSETQ. Written as DNA, the CDR3 is TGCGCCAGCAGCCCCACAGGGACCAATTCACCCCTCCACTTT. Translation gives CASSPTGTNSPLHF.

Only one count was recorded for this clone. Other DNA sequences in the same sample also yield this CDR3. This rearrangement joins TRBV19 to TRBJ1-2, with TRBD1 matching 9 bases. The V gene end was trimmed by 6 bases and the J gene end by 5 bases; junction bases not matched to a gene: 4. Germline CDR1 reads LNHDA; CDR2 reads SQIVND (reference sequence). The CDR3 loop spans 13 amino acids. The CDR3 loop is CASSTGTGYGYTF. For the CDR3, the DNA is TGTGCCAGTAGCACCGGGACAGGGTATGGCTACACCTTC. The full variable domain, its missing parts supplied by reference TRBV19 and TRBJ1-2, is DGGITQSPKYLFRKEGQNVTLSCEQNLNHDAMYWYRQDPGQGLRLIYYSQIVNDFQKGDIAEGYSVSREKKESFPLTVTSAQKNPTAFYLCASSTGTGYGYTFGSGTRLTVV.

The V call is TRBV6-5, the J call TRBJ1-1; 10 bases match TRBD1. The V segment lost 2 bases and the J segment 5 bases; nucleotides outside the gene matches: 5. Germline-derived CDR1 and CDR2 are MNHEY and SVGAGI. The CDR3 contains 15 residues. This chain's CDR3 is CASSYLTGGNTEAFF. The CDR3 DNA follows: TGTGCCAGCAGTTACCTGACAGGGGGCAATACTGAAGCTTTCTTT.

This rearrangement joins TRBV14 to TRBJ1-4; 7 nucleotides match TRBD1. The CDR3 is 19 residues long. Germline assignment: CDR1 SGHDN and CDR2 FVKESK. Losses at the gene ends were 5 bases for V and 5 bases for J; bases not matched to a gene: 20. CDR3 DNA: TGTGCCAGCAGCGCTGTCGGATACCAAACAGGGGTGGAGAATGAAAAACTGTTTTTT. It specifies CASSAVGYQTGVENEKLFF.

The chain links TRBV27 to TRBJ2-1; 11 bases line up with TRBD2. The germline gives CDR1 MNHEY, CDR2 SMNVEV (reference sequence). The CDR3 loop spans 16 amino acids. Germline trimming cut 5 bases from V and 4 bases from J; bases unmatched to any gene: 7. The CDR3 is CASSQIAGGTYNEQFF. DNA for the CDR3: TGTGCCAGCAGTCAAATAGCGGGAGGGACTTACAATGAGCAGTTCTTC.

CDR3 nucleotide sequence: TGTGCCAGTAGTAATCGCGGGAGGTACAATGAGCAGTTCTTC. This codes for CASSNRGRYNEQFF. V usage is TRBV19 and J usage is TRBJ2-1, with TRBD2 matching over 8 bases. The CDR3 loop spans 14 amino acids. V was clipped by 4 bases and J by 4 bases; unmatched bases: 3. Germline V gene data show CDR1 as LNHDA and CDR2 as SQIVND (reference sequence).

The gene calls are TRBV24-1 and TRBJ2-1; D is unresolved. The CDR3 consists of 14 residues. V lost 3 bases, J lost 3 bases, and 8 bases lay in between. Germline loops: CDR1 KGHDR, CDR2 SFDVKD. CDR3 coding DNA: TGTGCCACCAGTGATGCGGAGTTCTACAATGAGCAGTTCTTC. Amino acid sequence: CATSDAEFYNEQFF.

The chain combines TRBV28 with TRBJ2-1, with 12 bases lining up with TRBD2. Trimming cost V 5 bases and J 5 bases; bases outside gene matches: 4. Germline V lookup: CDR1 MDHEN, CDR2 SYDVKM. This CDR3 is 15 amino acids long. DNA of the CDR3: TGTGCCAGCAGTACAAGACTAGCGGGGGACAATGAGCAGTTCTTC. It codes for CASSTRLAGDNEQFF.

A single count supports this clone. The chain is built from TRBV19 and TRBJ1-1, with D possibly matching TRBD1 (5 bases). The CDR3 has 12 amino acids. Trimming cost V 5 bases and J 7 bases, with 11 bases left between them. Per germline, CDR1 LNHDA and CDR2 SQIVND (reference sequence). CDR3 DNA: TGTGCCAGTAGTGAAAGACAGCTTGAAGCTTTCTTT. Its translation: CASSERQLEAFF.

This clone was seen a handful of times. The rearrangement uses TRBV30 and TRBJ2-3, with a weak D call TRBD2 (5 bases). Germline CDR1 and CDR2: GTSNPN and SVGIG (reference sequence). This CDR3 comprises 12 residues. The V gene lost 0 bases and the J gene lost 11 bases, with 12 bases spanning the gap. CDR3 sequence: CAWSVTGSRQYF. CDR3 sequence (DNA): TGTGCCTGGAGTGTTACGGGGTCTAGGCAGTATTTT.

This chain connects TRBV5-1 to TRBJ2-5; D might be TRBD1 (6 bases). Deletions cut 4 bases from V and 1 base from J, with 11 bases between. The length of the CDR3 is 14 residues. Per the germline V gene, CDR1 is SGHRS and CDR2 is YFSETQ. CDR3 in amino acids: CASSTGHSQETQYF. The DNA of the CDR3 is TGCGCCAGCAGCACGGGACATTCCCAAGAGACCCAGTACTTC.

This sequence joins TRBV28 and TRBJ1-5; a weak D match, TRBD1 (5 bases). Germline-derived CDR1 and CDR2 are MDHEN and SYDVKM. The ends were cut back, 2 bases at V and 6 bases at J, with 11 bases in the middle. This CDR3 contains 14 residues. Here the CDR3 DNA reads TGTGCCAGCAGTTTACCGGGGGTGGTTCAGCCCCAGCATTTT. Its translation is CASSLPGVVQPQHF.

The V call is TRBV2, the J call TRBJ1-6; D unresolved. Germline-derived CDR1 and CDR2 are SNHLY and FYNNEI. This CDR3 is built from 15 residues. The V and J ends lost 6 bases and 3 bases respectively, with 12 bases between them. Here the CDR3 DNA reads TGTGCCAGCAGGCCGGGGTACAACTATAATTCACCCCTCCACTTT. Translation gives CASRPGYNYNSPLHF.

The chain employs TRBV5-1 and TRBJ2-1; unclear D gene. This CDR3 is built from 15 residues. V was cut by 6 bases and J by 0 bases, with 13 bases left in between. Germline V gene sequence: CDR1 SGHRS, CDR2 YFSETQ. The CDR3, as DNA: TGCGCCAGCACCAAACTTCTTAGCTCCTACAATGAGCAGTTCTTC. Translation: CASTKLLSSYNEQFF.

This clone was recorded a few times. The chain joins TRBV7-9 to TRBJ1-2, with 9 bases identical to TRBD1. Unmatched junction bases numbered 8, after V lost 8 bases and J lost 4 bases. The CDR3 sequence is 14 residues long. The germline V gene encodes CDR1 SEHNR and CDR2 FQNEAQ (reference sequence). The CDR3 region has the DNA TGTGCCAGCGGGTTAGGGACAGGGCTCTATGGCTACACCTTC. Translation gives CASGLGTGLYGYTF. Full variable domain (remainder filled in from reference TRBV7-9 and TRBJ1-2): DTGVSQNPRHKITKRGQNVTFRCDPISEHNRLYWYRQTLGQGPEFLTYFQNEAQLEKSRLLSDRFSAERPKGSFSTLEIQRTEQGDSAMYLCASGLGTGLYGYTFGSGTRLTVV.

This chain joins TRBV5-1 and TRBJ2-2; 7 bases are a match to TRBD2. The trim removed 0 bases at V and 7 bases at J, leaving 6 bases unmatched. The germline V gene encodes CDR1 SGHRS and CDR2 YFSETQ. The CDR3 totals 15 residues. CDR3 nucleotide sequence: TGCGCCAGCAGCTTGGCCGCGGGAGCGGGCGGGGAGCTGTTTTTT. Its protein is CASSLAAGAGGELFF.

The J gene is TRBJ2-7, the V gene TRBV28; TRBD1 is a possible D gene (6 bases). V lost 6 bases and J lost 2, with 14 bases in between. CDR1 is MDHEN and CDR2 is SYDVKM in the germline V gene. The CDR3 extends over 14 amino acids. This CDR3 reads CASRIGQSPYEQYF. In DNA, the CDR3 is TGTGCCAGCAGAATCGGACAGTCCCCCTACGAGCAGTACTTC.

V gene TRBV28 combines with J gene TRBJ2-7; 8 nucleotides line up with TRBD2. With V trimmed by 3 bases and J by 2 bases, 6 bases remained unmatched. This CDR3 contains 15 residues. Per the germline V gene, CDR1 is MDHEN and CDR2 is SYDVKM. The CDR3 reads CASSFIEAGAYEQYF. Here the CDR3 DNA reads TGTGCCAGCAGTTTTATTGAAGCGGGAGCCTACGAGCAGTACTTC.

The gene calls are TRBV29-1 and TRBJ2-1; TRBD2 matches at 8 bases. Germline CDR1 and CDR2: SQVTM and ANQGSEA. CDR3 length equals 14 residues. The V and J ends lost 6 bases and 4 bases, in that order; junction bases with no gene match: 8. Written as DNA, the CDR3 is TGCAGCGTGATGTGGCGGGAGGCTTACAATGAGCAGTTCTTC. This sequence encodes CSVMWREAYNEQFF.

The CDR3 spells CATHGTGAKETQYF. DNA of the CDR3: TGTGCCACCCACGGGACAGGGGCAAAGGAGACCCAGTACTTC. V usage is TRBV28 and J usage is TRBJ2-5; 10 positions match TRBD1. Per the germline V gene, CDR1 is MDHEN and CDR2 is SYDVKM. Trimming took 10 bases from V and 5 from J; bases not matched to a gene: 10. There are 14 residues in the CDR3.

The chain uses TRBV5-1 and TRBJ1-1; weak D call: TRBD1 (5 bases). V lost 1 base and J lost 2, with 9 bases in between. This CDR3 is built from 14 residues. CDR1 SGHRS and CDR2 YFSETQ come from the germline V gene. The CDR3 region is CASSLMDTNTEAFF. The CDR3 DNA is TGCGCCAGCAGCTTGATGGACACAAACACTGAAGCTTTCTTT.

This sequence joins TRBV5-1 and TRBJ2-1; D is ambiguous. Trimming left V 3 bases short and J 0 bases short, with 10 bases between. The germline gives CDR1 SGHRS, CDR2 YFSETQ. The CDR3 runs to 15 residues. The CDR3 loop is CASSSVTSSYNEQFF. The CDR3 region has the DNA TGCGCCAGCAGCTCGGTTACCTCCTCCTACAATGAGCAGTTCTTC.

The rearrangement joins TRBV19 to TRBJ2-7, with D possibly being TRBD1 (6 bases). The CDR3 runs to 15 residues. In germline, CDR1 is LNHDA, CDR2 SQIVND (reference sequence). With 2 bases removed from V and 1 base from J, the gap between germline ends came to 12 bases. CDR3 DNA sequence: TGTGCCAGTAGTATAAACCCGGACAGTTCCTACGAGCAGTACTTC. Amino acids: CASSINPDSSYEQYF.

V is TRBV5-1 and J is TRBJ1-3; unclear D gene. The germline V gene encodes CDR1 SGHRS and CDR2 YFSETQ. This CDR3 contains 16 residues. V was pared by 3 bases and J by 2 bases, with 15 bases between. The CDR3 sequence is CASSSHEVETGNTIYF. In DNA form, the CDR3 reads TGCGCCAGCAGCTCGCATGAGGTGGAAACTGGAAACACCATATATTTT.